The T cell receptor (beta chain) described here comes from a study of T-cell reconstitution after alpha-beta-depleted transplantation in children. Overall study results and limits: Surviving recipient T cells and thymic progenitors produced the high day-60 TCRbeta diversity seen in some patients. It was reported that alpha-beta T cells came from several hundred expanded graft clones (about two months after transplant). At the one-year point after transplant, T-cell counts and TCRbeta diversity were found to come mostly from T cells that had been newly produced.

This clonotype has more than one count but fewer than ten. The antigen is not known. Using unique molecular identifiers, the investigators prepared the TCRbeta library. TCRdb passed the PCR reads through MiXCR, listing each CDR3 protein once. The sample has about 580,000 distinct CDR3 sequences, 25% to 30% seen once. The source is a boy in the first two years of life with Wiskott-Aldrich syndrome, due to receive a stem cell transplant. Sequencing was performed on PBMCs, taken before TCRalphabeta/CD19-depleted stem cell transplant.

This CDR3 reads CASSDQGLGYTF. CDR3 bases: TGTGCCAGCAGCGACCAGGGCCTCGGCTACACCTTC. V usage is TRBV12-3 or TRBV12-4 and J usage is TRBJ1-2; maybe TRBD1 (5 bases). Deletions cut 6 bases from V and 8 bases from J, with 13 bases between. This CDR3 contains 12 residues.